Described below is a single TCR beta chain sequence and its context. This sample stems from a study of blood T cell repertoires in COVID-19. On the study more broadly: Sources were T cells, B-cell-depleted T cells, or PBMCs; the material itself was cDNA or gDNA.

Grouping used clinical history reported by participants in a survey and questionnaire. This CDR3 comprises 17 residues. Trimming cost V 5 bases and J 0 bases; bases outside gene matches: 7. Per the germline V gene, CDR1 is SGHVS and CDR2 is FNYEAQ. Using immunoSEQ multiplex PCR, the repertoire was profiled, and TCRdb retains in-frame clones only, with some absent. The profile covers around 180,000 clones, with approximately 73% appearing a single time and around a sixth taken by the ten largest. The sample taken for sequencing was PBMCs or T cells enriched from blood (not recorded which). The TCR was taken from a woman aged 50 to 60 with acute COVID-19. The chain joins TRBV7-6 to TRBJ2-3, with 11 bases lining up with TRBD2. The CDR3, as DNA: TGTGCCAGCAGCCCCCTAGCGGGGGGCACTAGCACAGATACGCAGTATTTT. Translating it yields CASSPLAGGTSTDTQYF.